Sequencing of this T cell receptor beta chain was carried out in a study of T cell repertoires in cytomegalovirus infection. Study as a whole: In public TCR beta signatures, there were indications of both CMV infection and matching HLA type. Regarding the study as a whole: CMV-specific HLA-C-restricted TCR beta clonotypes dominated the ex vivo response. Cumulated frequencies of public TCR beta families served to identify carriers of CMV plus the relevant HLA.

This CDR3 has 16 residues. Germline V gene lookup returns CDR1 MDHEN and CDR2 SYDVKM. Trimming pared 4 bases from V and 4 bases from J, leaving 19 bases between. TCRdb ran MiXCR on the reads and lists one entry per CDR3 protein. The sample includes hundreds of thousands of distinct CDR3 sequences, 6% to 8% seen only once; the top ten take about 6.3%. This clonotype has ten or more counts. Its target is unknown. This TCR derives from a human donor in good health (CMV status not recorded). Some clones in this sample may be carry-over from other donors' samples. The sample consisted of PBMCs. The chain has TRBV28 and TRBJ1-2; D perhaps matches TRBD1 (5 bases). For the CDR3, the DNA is TGTGCCAGCAGTTCCTTTGGGGGGACCTCCAGCTATGGCTACACCTTC. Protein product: CASSSFGGTSSYGYTF.